One sample yielded the 20 T cell receptor beta chains listed below, sequenced in a study of tumour-infiltrating T cells in Burkitt lymphoma. The data were produced by immunoSEQ multiplex PCR, yet TCRdb's version contains in-frame clones alone and is incomplete. This sample yields 4,000 or so clones, of which roughly 17% are seen a single time; roughly 15% belongs to the top ten. Sequencing input: tumor tissue. The source is a human donor with diffuse large B-cell lymphoma. Some clones in this sample may be carry-over from other donors' samples.

There are a few counts of this clone. This chain uses TRBV25-1 with TRBJ1-2, with 8 bases aligning to TRBD1. The CDR3 is made up of 15 amino acids. V gave up 1 base and J gave up 6 bases; unmatched junction bases: 7. The germline CDR1 and CDR2 sequences are MGHDK and SYGVNS. For the CDR3, the DNA is TGTGCCAGCAGTGAATGGCGGACAGGGAAGAATGGCTACACCTTC. As protein: CASSEWRTGKNGYTF.

This clone ranks as medium-sized. V usage is TRBV4-3 and J usage is TRBJ2-7; 8 nucleotides align to TRBD1. The CDR3 extends over 13 amino acids. V shed 0 bases and J 6 bases; nucleotides not matched to a gene: 1. The germline V gene encodes CDR1 LGHNA and CDR2 YSLEER. CDR3 protein: CASSQDRGREQYF. The CDR3 nucleotides are TGCGCCAGCAGCCAAGACAGGGGGCGCGAGCAGTACTTC.

The sample holds a few counts of this clone. This chain uses TRBV6-5 with TRBJ1-1, with a weak D call TRBD1 (5 bases). CDR1 is MNHEY and CDR2 is SVGAGI in the germline V gene. CDR3 length: 14 residues. Deletions cut 0 bases from V and 11 bases from J, with 16 bases between. In nucleotides, the CDR3 is TGTGCCAGCAGTTACTCGGAGGGACCTTTTTCGGCTTTCTTT. Its protein product is CASSYSEGPFSAFF.

This chain uses TRBV7-2 with TRBJ2-5; D possibly corresponds to TRBD2 (5 bases). Trimming removed 5 bases at V and 2 bases at J, with 15 bases between. CDR1 SGHTA and CDR2 FQGNSA come from the germline V gene. The CDR3 consists of 15 residues. CDR3 nucleotides: TGTGCCAGCAGCCCGAGGGCGGAGCTACAAGAGACCCAGTACTTC. This translates into CASSPRAELQETQYF.

This chain joins TRBV29-1 and TRBJ2-7; 8 bases map to TRBD1. Per germline, CDR1 SQVTM and CDR2 ANQGSEA. Unmatched junction bases numbered 3, after V lost 7 bases and J lost 1 base. The CDR3 extends over 12 amino acids. DNA for the CDR3: TGCAGCGCCCGGGACAGGTCCTACGAGCAGTACTTC. Translated: CSARDRSYEQYF.

This clone was observed a handful of times. This sequence joins TRBV18 and TRBJ1-2, with D uncertain. The ends were cut back, 2 bases at V and 4 bases at J, with 5 bases in the middle. CDR1 is KGHSH, CDR2 LQKENI, per germline. The CDR3 totals 12 residues. The chain's CDR3 is CASSPLGYGYTF. Written as DNA, the CDR3 is TGTGCCAGCTCACCATTGGGCTATGGCTACACCTTC.

V gene TRBV28 combines with J gene TRBJ2-1; TRBD2 might be the D (6 bases). Germline CDR1 and CDR2: MDHEN and SYDVKM. Trimming removed 0 bases from V and 5 bases from J, with 8 bases in between. CDR3 length: 14 amino acids. This CDR3 reads CASSLWASDNEQFF. The CDR3 DNA is TGTGCCAGCAGTTTATGGGCTAGCGACAATGAGCAGTTCTTC.

V and J are TRBV30 and TRBJ2-7, with D maybe TRBD2 (6 bases). The germline V gene encodes CDR1 GTSNPN and CDR2 SVGIG (reference sequence). The V and J ends lost 3 bases and 6 bases respectively, with 15 bases between them. This CDR3 contains 13 residues. The CDR3 loop is CAWSRGTLGEQYF. The CDR3 DNA follows: TGTGCCTGGAGCCGGGGGACTCTAGGCGAGCAGTACTTC.

Within the sample, this clone is large (0.1 to 1%). The chain combines TRBV7-2 with TRBJ2-1, with TRBD1 matching 7 bases. This CDR3 region has 15 residues. Germline loops: CDR1 SGHTA, CDR2 FQGNSA. After removal of 4 bases from V and 2 bases from J, the junction contained 5 bases not matched to a gene. Written as DNA, the CDR3 is TGTGCCAGCAGCTCCTCCGGGACAGCCTACAATGAGCAGTTCTTC. This gives the protein CASSSSGTAYNEQFF.

This clone was recorded a few times. The chain has TRBV4-1 and TRBJ2-3, with TRBD2 matching over 15 bases. The junction had 7 bases not matched to a gene; V was cut back by 1 base and J by 2 bases. The CDR3 is 19 amino acids. Germline V gene data show CDR1 as MGHRA and CDR2 as YSYEKL. This CDR3 is CASSQGTSGRALATDTQYF. In DNA form, the CDR3 reads TGCGCCAGCAGCCAAGGGACTAGCGGGAGGGCCCTAGCCACAGATACGCAGTATTTT.

Remarks on this clone: The junction and the germline gene differ at one end; a read error may be behind it. In DNA, the CDR3 is TGTGCCGGCAGGCTCGGGGGGTCCAATGGCGAGCAGTACTTC. Translated: CAGRLGGSNGEQYF. The V gene is TRBV2, the J gene TRBJ2-7; 7 bases map to TRBD2. The V gene's germline CDR1 is SNHLY and CDR2 FYNNEI. The CDR3 has 14 residues.

The chain joins TRBV7-9 to TRBJ2-3; the D is unclear. Germline CDR1 is SEHNR and CDR2 is FQNEAQ (reference sequence). V was clipped by 5 bases and J by 6 bases, with 6 bases between them. The CDR3 runs 11 residues. This chain's CDR3 is CASSPFDTQYF. The CDR3 DNA sequence: TGTGCCAGCAGCCCTTTCGATACGCAGTATTTT.

This clone occurred a few times. The chain combines TRBV10-3 with TRBJ2-6, with D perhaps TRBD1 (6 bases). Deletions cut 3 bases from V and 0 bases from J, with 12 bases between. There are 17 residues in the CDR3. Germline lookup yields CDR1 ENHRY and CDR2 SYGVKD. The CDR3 protein is CAISDRGPSSGANVLTF. In DNA, the CDR3 is TGTGCCATCAGTGACAGGGGTCCCAGCTCTGGGGCCAACGTCCTGACTTTC.

In DNA, the CDR3 is TGTGCCAGCAGCTCCGGGCCCTACAATCAGCCCCAGCATTTT. This translates into CASSSGPYNQPQHF. This chain links TRBV7-6 with TRBJ1-5; D remains ambiguous. Trimming took off 4 bases at V and 3 bases at J, with 10 bases between the two ends. Looked up from germline, CDR1 is SGHVS and CDR2 is FNYEAQ. The CDR3 is made up of 14 amino acids.

In its sample, this clone was seen a few times. The genes are TRBV11-2 and TRBJ2-7; possible D gene TRBD2, 6 bases. Germline V gene sequence: CDR1 SGHAT, CDR2 FQNNGV. The CDR3 loop spans 14 amino acids. The germline V and J ends were trimmed by 4 bases and 1 base, with 11 bases remaining between them. In DNA form, the CDR3 reads TGTGCCAGCAGCTCGGGCGGAGGGTCCTACGAGCAGTACTTC. Amino acids: CASSSGGGSYEQYF.

The V call is TRBV19, the J call TRBJ2-5; D is perhaps TRBD2 (6 bases). The germline V gene has CDR1 LNHDA and CDR2 SQIVND (reference sequence). This CDR3 has 13 residues. This CDR3 is CATWGRYQETQYF. CDR3 DNA: TGTGCTACTTGGGGGAGGTACCAAGAGACCCAGTACTTC.

V is TRBV9 and J is TRBJ1-4, with D unclear. Between the trimmed V and J ends, which lost 4 bases and 3 bases, there was a span of 13 bases. The CDR3 loop spans 15 amino acids. CDR1 is SGDLS, CDR2 YYNGEE, per germline. The CDR3 DNA follows: TGTGCCAGCAGCTCCCATACAAGGGCTAATGAAAAACTGTTTTTT. Translation: CASSSHTRANEKLFF.

This clone was found a few times. The chain carries TRBV27 and TRBJ2-5, with 8 bases identical to TRBD1. The CDR3 is 15 amino acids. Germline V gene lookup returns CDR1 MNHEY and CDR2 SMNVEV (reference sequence). The V segment lost 5 bases and the J segment 5 bases; nucleotides outside the gene matches: 10. The CDR3: CASSQRSGGWETQYF. CDR3 sequence (DNA): TGTGCCAGCAGTCAACGCTCAGGGGGCTGGGAGACCCAGTACTTC.

This clone was seen a few times. This rearrangement joins TRBV9 to TRBJ1-1, with TRBD1 as a possible D gene (5 bases). CDR1 is SGDLS and CDR2 is YYNGEE in the germline V gene. V lost 2 bases and J lost 2, with 10 bases in between. This CDR3 region has 14 residues. The CDR3 reads CASSVGGTNTEAFF. DNA of the CDR3: TGTGCCAGCAGCGTGGGGGGTACAAACACTGAAGCTTTCTTT. The full variable domain, with the rest looked up from reference TRBV9 and TRBJ1-1, is DSGVTQTPKHLITATGQRVTLRCSPRSGDLSVYWYQQSLDQGLQFLIQYYNGEERAKGNILERFSAQQFPDLHSELNLSSLELGDSALYFCASSVGGTNTEAFFGQGTRLTVV.

This clone turned up a few times. The chain combines TRBV27 with TRBJ2-1; 7 nucleotides agree with TRBD2. V lost 4 bases and J lost 5; bases outside the gene matches: 8. Germline assignment: CDR1 MNHEY and CDR2 SMNVEV (reference sequence). The CDR3 spans 15 residues. The CDR3 nucleotides read TGTGCCAGCAGTTGGGGGGGACTGCCAAACAATGAGCAGTTCTTC. Protein product: CASSWGGLPNNEQFF.